Described below is a single TCR beta chain sequence and its context. Its antigen is unknown. Deletions cut 6 bases from V and 2 bases from J, with 12 bases between. This CDR3 comprises 14 residues. The sample originates from a study of post-analysis software for immune sequencing data. Study-wide findings and caveats: Comparison with controls showed significantly lower normalized Chao1 diversity in multiple sclerosis patients. In patients, TRBV5-6, TRBV5-1 and TRBV20-1 belonged to roughly 5 TRBV segments found more frequently than in controls.

Prepared TCR beta cDNA libraries contained unique molecular identifiers. It was from roughly 1 to 10 million T cells that 530,000 or so cDNA molecules came. TCRdb reanalysed the PCR reads using MiXCR and keeps one entry per CDR3 protein. The table lists roughly 600,000 distinct CDR3 sequences, roughly 46% of them singletons, with approximately 1.7% in the top ten. The source of this sequence is a girl aged 10 to 17 with multiple sclerosis. The rearrangement joins TRBV12-3 or TRBV12-4 to TRBJ2-3; possibly TRBD1 for D (5 bases). The sequenced sample consisted of blood. CDR3 sequence: CASSQQVATDTQYF. DNA for the CDR3: TGTGCCAGCAGCCAACAGGTGGCCACAGATACGCAGTATTTT.